This passage covers 26 T cell receptor beta chains from one sample sequenced in a study of T cell changes during pregnancy in multiple sclerosis (dated by TCRdb to the late 2010s). The protocol used for the library was the immunoSEQ multiplex PCR assay. As stored in TCRdb, this immuneACCESS dataset retains in-frame rearrangements with V and J assigned. A fraction of the clones does not appear; measured against another copy, unresolved V genes explain less than half of the discrepancy, and the remainder lacks a known reason. In this sample the table shows approximately 60,000 clones, approximately 89% of which occur a single time. About 3.7% of the sample comes from the top ten. The sample here was peripheral blood, taken after pregnancy. Receptors originate from a female donor in good health, enrolled as a control in a pregnancy study.

The chain couples TRBV7-2 to TRBJ1-2, with 8 bases identical to TRBD1. CDR3 length: 14 amino acids. The germline gives CDR1 SGHTA, CDR2 FQGNSA. After removal of 6 bases from V and 1 base from J, the junction contained 4 bases not matched to a gene. The CDR3 protein is CASSYGQGNYGYTF. DNA for the CDR3: TGTGCCAGCAGTTACGGACAGGGTAACTATGGCTACACCTTC. Based on the CDR3 plus reference TRBV7-2 and TRBJ1-2, the full variable domain is GAGVSQSPSNKVTEKGKDVELRCDPISGHTALYWYRQSLGQGLEFLIYFQGNSAPDKSGLPSDRFSAERTGGSVSTLTIQRTQQEDSAVYLCASSYGQGNYGYTFGSGTRLTVV.

This chain links TRBV4-3 with TRBJ2-1, with 11 nucleotides matching TRBD2. Looked up from germline, CDR1 is LGHNA and CDR2 is YSLEER. The CDR3 loop spans 22 amino acids. V lost 0 bases, J lost 0 bases, and 16 bases stayed unmatched. The CDR3 sequence: CASSQEKTPSGGFRISYNEQFF. The CDR3 DNA sequence: TGCGCCAGCAGCCAAGAAAAAACCCCTAGCGGGGGGTTTCGAATCTCCTACAATGAGCAGTTCTTC.

This clone has more than one count but fewer than ten. V gene TRBV27 combines with J gene TRBJ1-6; D not certain. Germline values: CDR1 MNHEY, CDR2 SMNVEV (reference sequence). The V end lost 3 bases, the J end lost 4 bases, and 19 bases lay between the germline ends. CDR3 length equals 18 residues. CDR3 protein: CASSFSRRLVEYNSPLHF. In DNA, the CDR3 is TGTGCCAGCAGTTTCTCCAGGAGGCTGGTAGAATATAATTCACCCCTCCACTTT.

This sequence joins TRBV27 and TRBJ2-7; TRBD1 might be the D (6 bases). The CDR3 is made up of 15 amino acids. Trimming pared 5 bases from V and 2 bases from J, leaving 16 bases between. Per germline, CDR1 MNHEY and CDR2 SMNVEV (reference sequence). CDR3 in amino acids: CASSPNFDRTYEQYF. The CDR3 nucleotides are TGTGCCAGCAGTCCTAACTTTGACAGGACCTACGAGCAGTACTTC.

The rearrangement uses TRBV2 and TRBJ2-3; 13 bases are shared with TRBD2. Germline-derived CDR1 and CDR2 are SNHLY and FYNNEI. The CDR3 is 15 residues long. Trimming removed 6 bases from V and 2 bases from J; junction bases left unmatched: 2. DNA for the CDR3: TGTGCCAGCAGGACTAGCGGGAGGCCCACAGATACGCAGTATTTT. Protein: CASRTSGRPTDTQYF.

This clone showed up just once. This rearrangement joins TRBV15 to TRBJ1-6, with 9 bases fitting TRBD1. The germline CDR1 and CDR2 sequences are LNHNV and YYDKDF (reference sequence). The CDR3 has 16 residues. Trimming removed 2 bases from V and 10 bases from J; junction bases left unmatched: 9. CDR3 coding DNA: TGTGCCACCAGCAGACTCGGACAGGGGTCTGGGTCACCCCTCCACTTT. Its protein product is CATSRLGQGSGSPLHF.

The chain has TRBV27 and TRBJ1-1; D gene ambiguous. V dropped 5 bases and J dropped 7 bases, with 14 bases sitting between them. The CDR3 is 13 amino acids. Looked up from germline, CDR1 is MNHEY and CDR2 is SMNVEV (reference sequence). The DNA for the CDR3 is TGTGCCAGCAGTACCGTCTCGGGGAGTGAAGCTTTCTTT. Translation: CASSTVSGSEAFF.

Remarks on this clone: An end of the junction does not agree with germline; a read error may underlie this. CDR3 coding DNA: TGTGCCAGCAGCCTAGCGGGCCCGTCCTACGAGCAGTACTTC. It specifies CASSLAGPSYEQYF. This rearrangement joins TRBV7-2 to TRBJ2-7; 8 bases agree with TRBD2. Per the germline V gene, CDR1 is SGHTA and CDR2 is FQGNSA. The CDR3 consists of 14 residues.

The V call is TRBV19, the J call TRBJ2-1; TRBD2 matches 7 bases. Losses at the gene ends were 7 bases for V and 3 bases for J; bases not matched to a gene: 12. The germline V gene encodes CDR1 LNHDA and CDR2 SQIVND (reference sequence). This CDR3 region has 16 residues. The CDR3 nucleotides read TGTGCCAGTACTTCGACTAGGGAGGGTAACTACAATGAGCAGTTCTTC. Its translation is CASTSTREGNYNEQFF.

V is TRBV5-1 and J is TRBJ2-7; D gene unclear. The CDR3 is made up of 13 amino acids. The germline gives CDR1 SGHRS, CDR2 YFSETQ. V was trimmed by 0 bases and J by 7 bases, leaving 11 bases between them. CDR3 coding DNA: TGCGCCAGCAGCTTGGGACAAAAGGTAGAGCAGTACTTC. Amino acids: CASSLGQKVEQYF.

This rearrangement joins TRBV19 to TRBJ2-5, with 8 bases matching TRBD2. In germline, CDR1 is LNHDA, CDR2 SQIVND (reference sequence). The length of the CDR3 is 15 residues. V lost 6 bases and J lost 4; bases outside the gene matches: 10. The CDR3 sequence is CASSLREGLGETQYF. The CDR3 nucleotides are TGTGCCAGTAGCTTACGGGAGGGCCTTGGAGAGACCCAGTACTTC.

This chain links TRBV6-1 with TRBJ2-3; no reliable D call. In germline, CDR1 is MNHNS, CDR2 SASEGT. The CDR3 loop spans 13 amino acids. Trimming removed 2 bases from V and 3 bases from J, with 6 bases in between. The CDR3 DNA follows: TGTGCCAGCAGTGAATATGAGACAGATACGCAGTATTTT. This gives the protein CASSEYETDTQYF.

The chain links TRBV19 to TRBJ1-5; 7 nucleotides match TRBD1. Losses at the gene ends were 0 bases for V and 0 bases for J; bases not matched to a gene: 8. Germline V gene sequence: CDR1 LNHDA, CDR2 SQIVND (reference sequence). The CDR3 consists of 18 residues. CDR3 DNA sequence: TGTGCCAGTAGTATAGATCAGGGGGGTTATTATAGCAATCAGCCCCAGCATTTT. Translating gives CASSIDQGGYYSNQPQHF.

The genes are TRBV4-1 and TRBJ2-1; TRBD2 matches 10 bases. With 3 bases clipped from V and 4 bases from J, the junction kept 6 bases outside the gene matches. This CDR3 spans 16 amino acids. In germline, CDR1 is MGHRA, CDR2 YSYEKL. CDR3 amino acids: CASSQSGGGLYNEQFF. The CDR3 nucleotides are TGCGCCAGCAGCCAGAGCGGGGGGGGACTTTACAATGAGCAGTTCTTC.

CDR3: CASSPTSTGYGEKLFF. The CDR3 DNA sequence: TGTGCCAGCAGCCCGACGTCGACAGGGTACGGGGAAAAACTGTTTTTT. The genes are TRBV7-9 and TRBJ1-4, with 7 bases aligning to TRBD1. CDR1 and CDR2 (germline): SEHNR, FQNEAQ (reference sequence). The CDR3 covers 16 residues. Trimming at V came to 5 bases and at J to 8 bases, leaving 14 bases not matched to a gene. Looking up the rest from reference TRBV7-9 and TRBJ1-4 gives the full variable domain: DTGVSQNPRHKITKRGQNVTFRCDPISEHNRLYWYRQTLGQGPEFLTYFQNEAQLEKSRLLSDRFSAERPKGSFSTLEIQRTEQGDSAMYLCASSPTSTGYGEKLFFGSGTQLSVL.

The chain couples TRBV7-7 to TRBJ2-3; a weak D match, TRBD2 (6 bases). This CDR3 region has 14 residues. The ends were cut back, 5 bases at V and 2 bases at J, with 11 bases in the middle. Looked up from germline, CDR1 is SSHAT and CDR2 is FNYEAQ (reference sequence). The CDR3 reads CASSPGGNTDTQYF. The DNA of the CDR3 is TGTGCCAGCAGCCCGGGCGGGAACACAGATACGCAGTATTTT.

The sample holds a few counts of this clone. CDR3 loop: CASRDRGSGGTEAFF. For the CDR3, the DNA is TGTGCCAGCCGGGACAGGGGGTCTGGGGGGACTGAAGCTTTCTTT. The rearrangement joins TRBV7-8 to TRBJ1-1; 11 bases match TRBD1. CDR3 size: 15 residues. With V trimmed by 8 bases and J by 5 bases, 10 bases remained unmatched. The germline V gene encodes CDR1 SGHVS and CDR2 FQNEAQ.

The chain joins TRBV19 to TRBJ2-7, with 12 bases identical to TRBD1. The V segment lost 6 bases and the J segment 5 bases; nucleotides outside the gene matches: 8. The CDR3 spans 15 residues. Germline V gene data show CDR1 as LNHDA and CDR2 as SQIVND (reference sequence). The CDR3 sequence is CASSLTGTGGNEQYF. Written as DNA, the CDR3 is TGTGCCAGTAGCCTAACAGGGACAGGGGGCAACGAGCAGTACTTC.

V is TRBV10-1 and J is TRBJ1-3; the match to TRBD1 covers 7 bases. The CDR3 extends over 15 amino acids. Per germline, CDR1 WNHNN and CDR2 SYGVQD (reference sequence). Trimming took 7 bases from V and 2 from J; bases not matched to a gene: 8. This CDR3 reads CASMTGLKTGNTIYF. CDR3 DNA: TGCGCCAGCATGACAGGGCTCAAGACTGGAAACACCATATATTTT.

The rearrangement uses TRBV27 and TRBJ1-2; 10 nucleotides agree with TRBD1. Germline V CDR1 and CDR2: MNHEY, SMNVEV (reference sequence). After removal of 5 bases from V and 9 bases from J, the junction contained 12 bases not matched to a gene. The CDR3 spans 15 residues. This CDR3 is CASSAWTGGTRSYTF. The CDR3 DNA is TGTGCCAGCAGTGCCTGGACAGGGGGTACTAGGAGCTACACCTTC.

V and J are TRBV5-1 and TRBJ2-3; 9 bases fit TRBD2. Germline V gene sequence: CDR1 SGHRS, CDR2 YFSETQ. There are 15 residues in the CDR3. V shed 3 bases, J shed 1 base, and the junction held 3 bases outside the gene matches. The DNA of the CDR3 is TGCGCCAGCAGCTCGACTAGCGGTCGCACAGATACGCAGTATTTT. Translating it yields CASSSTSGRTDTQYF.

The chain has TRBV5-1 and TRBJ1-2; D might be TRBD1 (5 bases). CDR3 length equals 13 residues. The V end lost 0 bases, the J end lost 3 bases, and 6 bases lay between the germline ends. Looked up from germline, CDR1 is SGHRS and CDR2 is YFSETQ. CDR3 protein: CASSLVGDYGYTF. CDR3 bases: TGCGCCAGCAGCTTGGTAGGGGACTATGGCTACACCTTC.

The chain carries TRBV5-1 and TRBJ2-7; 12 positions match TRBD2. Germline CDR1 SGHRS, CDR2 YFSETQ. Trimming cost V 7 bases and J 6 bases; bases outside gene matches: 14. This CDR3 contains 16 residues. The CDR3 DNA is TGCGCCAGCGGACCTAGCGGGAGGGCCGCCGAGGGCGAGCAGTACTTC. Translation gives CASGPSGRAAEGEQYF. Based on the CDR3 plus reference TRBV5-1 and TRBJ2-7, the full variable domain is KAGVTQTPRYLIKTRGQQVTLSCSPISGHRSVSWYQQTPGQGLQFLFEYFSETQRNKGNFPGRFSGRQFSNSRSEMNVSTLELGDSALYLCASGPSGRAAEGEQYFGPGTRLTVT.

The chain carries TRBV20-1 and TRBJ2-5; the match to TRBD2 covers 7 bases. The CDR3 runs 11 residues. CDR1 DFQATT and CDR2 SNEGSKA come from the germline V gene (reference sequence). V lost 6 bases and J lost 7; bases outside the gene matches: 5. CDR3 in amino acids: CSAPASGTQYF. Written as DNA, the CDR3 is TGCAGTGCACCCGCTAGCGGGACCCAGTACTTC.

This chain joins TRBV30 and TRBJ2-3, with 7 positions matching TRBD1. V was clipped by 3 bases and J by 0 bases; unmatched bases: 3. The CDR3 has 14 amino acids. The germline V gene encodes CDR1 GTSNPN and CDR2 SVGIG (reference sequence). The CDR3 spells CAWRATGSTDTQYF. The CDR3 region has the DNA TGTGCCTGGAGAGCGACAGGGAGCACAGATACGCAGTATTTT.

V gene TRBV9 combines with J gene TRBJ2-5; 8 bases line up with TRBD2. This CDR3 spans 14 amino acids. V was clipped by 6 bases and J by 2 bases; unmatched bases: 6. Germline values: CDR1 SGDLS, CDR2 YYNGEE. Here the CDR3 reads CASTRGGAQETQYF. The CDR3 nucleotides read TGTGCCAGCACCCGGGGGGGGGCACAAGAGACCCAGTACTTC.